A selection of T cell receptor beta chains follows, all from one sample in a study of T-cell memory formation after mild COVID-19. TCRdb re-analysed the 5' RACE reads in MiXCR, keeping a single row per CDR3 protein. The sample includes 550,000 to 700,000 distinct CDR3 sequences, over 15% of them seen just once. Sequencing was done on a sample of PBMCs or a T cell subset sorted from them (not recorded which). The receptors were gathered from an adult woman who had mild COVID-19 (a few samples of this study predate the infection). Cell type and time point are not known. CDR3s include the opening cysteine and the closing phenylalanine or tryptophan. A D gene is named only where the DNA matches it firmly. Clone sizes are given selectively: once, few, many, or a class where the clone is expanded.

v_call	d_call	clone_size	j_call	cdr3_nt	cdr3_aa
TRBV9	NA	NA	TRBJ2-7	TGTGCCAGCAGCGGAGGGCAGGGCCCAAACGACTACGAGCAGTACTTC	CASSGGQGPNDYEQYF
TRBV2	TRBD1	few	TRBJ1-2	TGTGCCAGCAGTGAGACAGGGCAGGGAGGCTACACCTTC	CASSETGQGGYTF
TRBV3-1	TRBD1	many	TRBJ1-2	TGTGCCAGCAGCCAAGGGGTGGACAGGCTACTCTATGGCTACACCTTC	CASSQGVDRLLYGYTF
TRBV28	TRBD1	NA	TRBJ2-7	TGTGCCAGCAGTTTAGCCCTGGGACAGGGAGCCGAGCAGTACTTC	CASSLALGQGAEQYF
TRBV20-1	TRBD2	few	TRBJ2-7	TGCAGTGCTAGACTAGCGGGAGCAACCTACGAGCAGTACTTC	CSARLAGATYEQYF
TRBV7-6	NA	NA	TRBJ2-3	TGTGCCAGCAGCTTAGGTTTACTGGGCAAAGATACGCAGTATTTT	CASSLGLLGKDTQYF
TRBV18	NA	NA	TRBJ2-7	TGTGCCAGCACAGAAAGACAGGCGAAGTCCTACGAGCAGTACTTC	CASTERQAKSYEQYF
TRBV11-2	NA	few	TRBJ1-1	TGTGCCAGCAGCCCGAATCACGAAACTGAAGCTTTCTTT	CASSPNHETEAFF
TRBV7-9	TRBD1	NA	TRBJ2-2	TGTGCCAGCAGCTTAACCACAGGGGGCTACAACACCGGGGAGCTGTTTTTT	CASSLTTGGYNTGELFF
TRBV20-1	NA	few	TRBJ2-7	TGCAGTGCGGACCCCCTGGGACTCTACGAGCAGTACTTC	CSADPLGLYEQYF
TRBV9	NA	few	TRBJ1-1	TGTGCCAGCAGCACTCCCGGGACTACTGAAGCTTTCTTT	CASSTPGTTEAFF
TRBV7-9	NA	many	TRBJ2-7	TGTGCCAGCGGGGAGGCGGGTCCCATTCCCGCCCTTTACGAGCAGTACTTC	CASGEAGPIPALYEQYF
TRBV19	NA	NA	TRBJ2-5	TGTGCCAGTAGTCGACGAGAGACCCAGTACTTC	CASSRRETQYF
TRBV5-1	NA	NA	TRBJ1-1	TGCGCCAGCAGCGAAGGGTGGTCGGCCGTACCTGAAGCTTTCTTT	CASSEGWSAVPEAFF
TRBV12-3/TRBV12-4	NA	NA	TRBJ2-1	TGTGCCAGCAGCCCCATTGGACCCGACATATTGGGCAATGAGCAGTTCTTC	CASSPIGPDILGNEQFF
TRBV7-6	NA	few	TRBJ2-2	TGTGCCAGCAGCCCTCGGACTGACAACACCGGGGAGCTGTTTTTT	CASSPRTDNTGELFF
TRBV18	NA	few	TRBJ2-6	TGTGCCAGCTCACCACCGGAAGGCTCTGGGGCCAACGTCCTGACTTTC	CASSPPEGSGANVLTF
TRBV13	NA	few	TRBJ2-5	TGTGCCAGCAGCTTATGGTCAGCCCAAGAGACCCAGTACTTC	CASSLWSAQETQYF
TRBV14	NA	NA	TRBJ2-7	TGTGCCAGCAGCCCGCAGGGGTTGGCCTACGAGCAGTACTTC	CASSPQGLAYEQYF
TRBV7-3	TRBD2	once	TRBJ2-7	TGTGCCAGCAGATTTCTGACTAGCGGGAGAACCTACGAGCAGTACTTC	CASRFLTSGRTYEQYF
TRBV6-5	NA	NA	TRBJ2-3	TGTGCCAGCCGTTCGGTGGGCAAAAAGGTGTCAGATACGCAGTATTTT	CASRSVGKKVSDTQYF
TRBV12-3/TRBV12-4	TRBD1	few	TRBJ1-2	TGTGCCAGCAGATTAGATCCGGACAGGGGCGGCTACACCTTC	CASRLDPDRGGYTF
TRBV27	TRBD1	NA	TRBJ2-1	TGTGCCAGCGTACCGGGACAGGGTTATGGTAATGAGCAGTTCTTC	CASVPGQGYGNEQFF
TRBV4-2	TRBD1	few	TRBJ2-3	TGTGCCAGCAGCCGAACAGGGGCTAGCACAGATACGCAGTATTTT	CASSRTGASTDTQYF
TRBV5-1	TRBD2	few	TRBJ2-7	TGCGCCAGCAGCCGGGGAACAGGCGGGAGAGGCCCCTACGAGCAGTACTTC	CASSRGTGGRGPYEQYF
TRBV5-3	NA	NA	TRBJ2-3	TGTGCCAGAAGCCTCGCCGGTCCTTTT	CARSLAGPF
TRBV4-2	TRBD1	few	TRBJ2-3	TGTGCCAGCAGCCACGACAGGGAAGGCACAGATACGCAGTATTTT	CASSHDREGTDTQYF
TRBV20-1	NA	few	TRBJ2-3	TGCAGTGGGAAACAGGGTCCCACAGATACGCAGTATTTT	CSGKQGPTDTQYF
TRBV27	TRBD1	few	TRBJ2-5	TGTGCCAGCAGTTTAACTTCAGGGGGCGAAGAGACCCAGTACTTC	CASSLTSGGEETQYF
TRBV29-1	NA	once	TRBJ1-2	TGCAGCGTTGAAGATGGGTTTGGGGACCGAAACTATGGCTACACCTTC	CSVEDGFGDRNYGYTF
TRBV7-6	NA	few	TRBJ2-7	TGTGCCAGCAGCTTAGCGGCTGGGGCTGACGAGCAGTACTTC	CASSLAAGADEQYF
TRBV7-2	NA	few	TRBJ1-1	TGTGCCAGCAGCTTAGTCCCAAGGGTTGCCACTGAAGCTTTCTTT	CASSLVPRVATEAFF
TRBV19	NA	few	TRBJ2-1	TGTGCCAGTAGTATTGATCAGGGGTACGGTGAGCAGTTCTTC	CASSIDQGYGEQFF
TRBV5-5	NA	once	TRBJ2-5	TGTGCCAGCAGCGTTACGGGGGGCGGAGAGACCCAGTACTTC	CASSVTGGGETQYF
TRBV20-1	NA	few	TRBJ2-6	TGCAGTGCTAGAAACGGACAGATCCCCTCTGGGGCCAACGTCCTGACTTTC	CSARNGQIPSGANVLTF
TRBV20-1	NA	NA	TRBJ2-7	TGCAGTGCTAGAGATCTGACAGAAGACCCCTACGAGCAGTACTTC	CSARDLTEDPYEQYF
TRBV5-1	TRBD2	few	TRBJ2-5	TGCGCCAGCAGCTTGGTCTCGCTAGCGGGGGGAGAGACCCAGTACTTC	CASSLVSLAGGETQYF
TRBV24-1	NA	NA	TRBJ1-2	TGTGCCACCAGTGCTACGGCAGGGGCGAGCTATGGCTACACCTTC	CATSATAGASYGYTF
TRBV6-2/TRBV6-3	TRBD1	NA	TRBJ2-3	TGTGCCAGCAGTTACGGGACAGTCTTCAGCACAGATACGCAGTATTTT	CASSYGTVFSTDTQYF
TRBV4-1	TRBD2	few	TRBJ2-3	TGCGCCAGCAGCCGAGGTGCGCGGGGGGTAACAGATACGCAGTATTTT	CASSRGARGVTDTQYF
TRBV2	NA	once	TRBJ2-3	TGTGCCAGACATGGCGCTGGAAGGGGCAAAACTAGCACAGATACGCAGTATTTT	CARHGAGRGKTSTDTQYF